This TCR beta chain was observed in a study of cytomegalovirus exposure and HLA in healthy donors. Study findings and constraints: Most TCRs appeared rarely, but some public TCRs recurred in many donors. Most subjects' HLA-A and HLA-B alleles were reportedly predicted from TCR beta sequences.

There are 13 residues in the CDR3. The V segment lost 4 bases and the J segment 7 bases; nucleotides outside the gene matches: 7. The germline V gene encodes CDR1 GTSNPN and CDR2 SVGIG (reference sequence). It was with 60 Vbeta and 13 Jbeta primers that the PCR ran. Libraries were prepared by immunoSEQ multiplex PCR; TCRdb keeps only in-frame clonotypes and omits some of them. The data contain fewer than 200,000 clones, approximately 81% of them seen just once; the ten biggest clones take up roughly 2.2%. Concerning this clone: Its antigen remains unidentified.

Sequenced sample: PBMCs. The source of this sequence is a man aged 18-30 years in good health and CMV-seropositive. The chain combines TRBV30 with TRBJ1-5; TRBD1 matches at 7 bases. CDR3 region: CAWTTGLDQPQHF. The CDR3, as DNA: TGTGCCTGGACGACAGGGTTGGACCAGCCCCAGCATTTT.